A selection of T cell receptor beta chains follows, all from one sample in a study of beta chain features in type 1 diabetes. Profiling relied on immunoSEQ multiplex PCR, and the TCRdb table lists in-frame clones only, not all of them. The sample holds approximately 400,000 clones, about 14% seen once. The sample consisted of naive CD4+ T cells from blood. These receptors were collected from a woman younger than 30 in good health. Both conserved end residues are part of each CDR3. D genes are given only for firm matches. Expanded clones get a size class; other rows say once, few or many, or leave the size out.

J gene: TRBJ1-1
V gene: TRBV28
clone size: -
CDR3 length: 14
D gene: -
CDR3 protein: CASSFAILRAEAFF
CDR3 DNA: TGTGCCAGCAGTTTCGCAATCCTTCGCGCTGAAGCTTTCTTT

J gene: TRBJ2-1
V gene: TRBV7-3
clone size: -
CDR3 length: 15
D gene: -
CDR3 protein: CASSRGGRSYNEQFF
CDR3 DNA: TGTGCCAGCAGCCGTGGGGGGAGGTCCTACAATGAGCAGTTCTTC

J gene: TRBJ2-7
V gene: TRBV6-6
clone size: few
CDR3 length: 15
D gene: -
CDR3 protein: CASRVGQGGNYEQYF
CDR3 DNA: TGTGCCAGCAGAGTTGGCCAGGGGGGTAACTACGAGCAGTACTTC

J gene: TRBJ2-1
V gene: TRBV9
clone size: -
CDR3 length: 17
D gene: -
CDR3 protein: CASSVLDSGSAYNEQFF
CDR3 DNA: TGTGCCAGCAGCGTGCTGGACAGTGGTTCCGCCTACAATGAGCAGTTCTTC

J gene: TRBJ1-5
V gene: TRBV25-1
clone size: -
CDR3 length: 15
D gene: -
CDR3 protein: CASSEGGRLNQPQHF
CDR3 DNA: TGTGCCAGCAGTGAAGGGGGCCGATTAAATCAGCCCCAGCATTTT

J gene: TRBJ2-2
V gene: TRBV7-3
clone size: few
CDR3 length: 15
D gene: -
CDR3 protein: CASSLVAVNTGELFF
CDR3 DNA: TGTGCCAGCAGCTTAGTGGCAGTCAACACCGGGGAGCTGTTTTTT

J gene: TRBJ2-2
V gene: TRBV4-2
clone size: -
CDR3 length: 18
D gene: TRBD2
CDR3 protein: CASSQDGLAGGTTGELFF
CDR3 DNA: TGTGCCAGCAGCCAAGATGGGCTAGCGGGAGGTACTACCGGGGAGCTGTTTTTT

J gene: TRBJ2-3
V gene: TRBV30
clone size: few
CDR3 length: 13
D gene: TRBD1
CDR3 protein: CAWRGTATDTQYF
CDR3 DNA: TGTGCCTGGAGGGGGACAGCGACAGATACGCAGTATTTT

J gene: TRBJ2-7
V gene: TRBV29-1
clone size: -
CDR3 length: 13
D gene: -
CDR3 protein: CSGFNGGKGEQYF
CDR3 DNA: TGCAGCGGATTCAACGGGGGTAAGGGCGAGCAGTACTTC

J gene: TRBJ2-3
V gene: TRBV25-1
clone size: few
CDR3 length: 13
D gene: -
CDR3 protein: CASSLASTDTQYF
CDR3 DNA: TGTGCCAGCAGTCTAGCTAGCACAGATACGCAGTATTTT

J gene: TRBJ2-7
V gene: TRBV2
clone size: -
CDR3 length: 14
D gene: TRBD2
CDR3 protein: CATLIAGGIGEQYF
CDR3 DNA: TGTGCCACCCTTATAGCGGGAGGCATAGGTGAGCAGTACTTC

J gene: TRBJ2-4
V gene: TRBV27
clone size: -
CDR3 length: 15
D gene: -
CDR3 protein: CASSSQGRAKNIQYF
CDR3 DNA: TGTGCCAGCAGTTCACAGGGGAGGGCCAAAAACATTCAGTACTTC

J gene: TRBJ2-3
V gene: TRBV27
clone size: -
CDR3 length: 14
D gene: -
CDR3 protein: CASSPSLERSTQYF
CDR3 DNA: TGTGCCAGCAGCCCATCCCTCGAACGGTCTACGCAGTATTTT

J gene: TRBJ2-1
V gene: TRBV20-1
clone size: few
CDR3 length: 11
D gene: -
CDR3 protein: CSARSDNEQFF
CDR3 DNA: TGCAGTGCAAGGAGTGACAATGAGCAGTTCTTC

J gene: TRBJ2-7
V gene: TRBV5-4
clone size: few
CDR3 length: 16
D gene: TRBD1
CDR3 protein: CASSRVGDSLSYEQYF
CDR3 DNA: TGTGCCAGCAGCCGCGTCGGGGACAGCCTCTCCTACGAGCAGTACTTC

J gene: TRBJ1-1
V gene: TRBV5-1
clone size: few
CDR3 length: 14
D gene: -
CDR3 protein: CASSLPGPRAQAFF
CDR3 DNA: TGCGCCAGCAGCTTGCCTGGTCCGCGGGCCCAAGCTTTCTTT

J gene: TRBJ2-5
V gene: TRBV28
clone size: few
CDR3 length: 17
D gene: TRBD1
CDR3 protein: CASSLVLLDRVLGTQYF
CDR3 DNA: TGTGCCAGCAGTTTAGTATTGTTGGACAGGGTGCTAGGGACCCAGTACTTC

J gene: TRBJ2-7
V gene: TRBV13
clone size: -
CDR3 length: 18
D gene: TRBD2
CDR3 protein: CASSLGLAGSQAIYEQYF
CDR3 DNA: TGTGCCAGCAGCTTAGGACTAGCGGGATCCCAAGCGATTTACGAGCAGTACTTC

J gene: TRBJ1-5
V gene: TRBV29-1
clone size: -
CDR3 length: 12
D gene: -
CDR3 protein: CSVQGSNQPQHF
CDR3 DNA: TGCAGCGTCCAGGGAAGCAATCAGCCCCAGCATTTT

J gene: TRBJ1-1
V gene: TRBV18
clone size: -
CDR3 length: 13
D gene: -
CDR3 protein: CASSGTGMGEAFF
CDR3 DNA: TGTGCCAGCTCGGGCACAGGGATGGGTGAAGCTTTCTTT

J gene: TRBJ2-4
V gene: TRBV4-3
clone size: -
CDR3 length: 17
D gene: TRBD2
CDR3 protein: CASSQDQVREGQNIQYF
CDR3 DNA: TGCGCCAGCAGCCAAGATCAGGTGCGGGAGGGCCAGAACATTCAGTACTTC

J gene: TRBJ2-6
V gene: TRBV27
clone size: -
CDR3 length: 15
D gene: -
CDR3 protein: CASSLGPISANVLTF
CDR3 DNA: TGTGCCAGCAGTTTAGGTCCTATCTCGGCCAACGTCCTGACTTTC

J gene: TRBJ1-1
V gene: TRBV7-2
clone size: -
CDR3 length: 14
D gene: TRBD1
CDR3 protein: CASSEGALNTEAFF
CDR3 DNA: TGTGCCAGCAGTGAGGGGGCGTTGAACACTGAAGCTTTCTTT

J gene: TRBJ1-2
V gene: TRBV30
clone size: -
CDR3 length: 13
D gene: TRBD1
CDR3 protein: CAWSLQGAQGYTF
CDR3 DNA: TGTGCCTGGTCCCTACAGGGGGCGCAGGGCTACACCTTC

J gene: TRBJ1-1
V gene: TRBV18
clone size: -
CDR3 length: 16
D gene: TRBD1
CDR3 protein: CASSPLQGAKNTEAFF
CDR3 DNA: TGTGCCAGCTCACCACTACAGGGGGCGAAGAACACTGAAGCTTTCTTT

J gene: TRBJ2-7
V gene: TRBV27
clone size: few
CDR3 length: 15
D gene: TRBD2
CDR3 protein: CASSLGVGGGYEQYF
CDR3 DNA: TGTGCCAGCAGTTTAGGCGTCGGCGGGGGCTACGAGCAGTACTTC

J gene: TRBJ2-7
V gene: TRBV29-1
clone size: few
CDR3 length: 13
D gene: TRBD1
CDR3 protein: CSVGRTGDYEQYF
CDR3 DNA: TGCAGCGTTGGCAGGACAGGGGACTACGAGCAGTACTTC

J gene: TRBJ2-7
V gene: TRBV25-1
clone size: -
CDR3 length: 15
D gene: TRBD2
CDR3 protein: CASRQAGGLSYEQYF
CDR3 DNA: TGTGCCAGCAGACAAGCGGGAGGACTATCCTACGAGCAGTACTTC

J gene: TRBJ1-5
V gene: TRBV7-2
clone size: -
CDR3 length: 14
D gene: TRBD1
CDR3 protein: CASSSGTVNQPQHF
CDR3 DNA: TGTGCCAGCAGCTCCGGGACAGTCAATCAGCCCCAGCATTTT

J gene: TRBJ1-1
V gene: TRBV2
clone size: -
CDR3 length: 14
D gene: -
CDR3 protein: CASSNRRGNTEAFF
CDR3 DNA: TGTGCCAGCAGCAACAGGAGAGGAAACACTGAAGCTTTCTTT

J gene: TRBJ2-7
V gene: TRBV7-9
clone size: few
CDR3 length: 15
D gene: TRBD2
CDR3 protein: CASSLLAGGSYEQYF
CDR3 DNA: TGTGCCAGCAGTTTACTAGCGGGAGGGTCATACGAGCAGTACTTC

J gene: TRBJ2-7
V gene: TRBV29-1
clone size: -
CDR3 length: 13
D gene: -
CDR3 protein: CSGEFGSSRVQYF
CDR3 DNA: TGCAGCGGCGAGTTCGGGAGTTCTAGGGTGCAGTACTTC

J gene: TRBJ1-4
V gene: TRBV6-5
clone size: few
CDR3 length: 14
D gene: -
CDR3 protein: CASRLDRRSEKLFF
CDR3 DNA: TGTGCCAGCAGGCTAGACAGGCGAAGTGAAAAACTGTTTTTT

J gene: TRBJ2-1
V gene: TRBV7-8
clone size: few
CDR3 length: 20
D gene: -
CDR3 protein: CASGFPLFHSRDNSYNEQFF
CDR3 DNA: TGTGCCAGCGGCTTCCCTCTATTTCATTCCCGGGACAACTCCTACAATGAGCAGTTCTTC

J gene: TRBJ2-5
V gene: TRBV5-1
clone size: few
CDR3 length: 14
D gene: -
CDR3 protein: CASSLMGEGETQYF
CDR3 DNA: TGCGCCAGCAGCTTGATGGGAGAAGGAGAGACCCAGTACTTC

J gene: TRBJ2-2
V gene: TRBV2
clone size: few
CDR3 length: 14
D gene: -
CDR3 protein: CASSEQGFGGELFF
CDR3 DNA: TGTGCCAGCAGTGAACAGGGGTTCGGCGGGGAGCTGTTTTTT

J gene: TRBJ2-1
V gene: TRBV15
clone size: -
CDR3 length: 13
D gene: TRBD1
CDR3 protein: CATSRGRDSEQFF
CDR3 DNA: TGTGCCACCAGCAGGGGACGGGACAGCGAGCAGTTCTTC

J gene: TRBJ2-2
V gene: TRBV29-1
clone size: few
CDR3 length: 17
D gene: TRBD1
CDR3 protein: CSVEDRDRGGRTGELFF
CDR3 DNA: TGCAGCGTTGAGGACCGGGACAGGGGAGGAAGGACCGGGGAGCTGTTTTTT

J gene: TRBJ2-1
V gene: TRBV14
clone size: -
CDR3 length: 16
D gene: TRBD1
CDR3 protein: CASSSFKGQGIYEQFF
CDR3 DNA: TGTGCCAGCAGCTCATTCAAGGGACAGGGAATCTATGAGCAGTTCTTC

J gene: TRBJ2-1
V gene: TRBV5-1
clone size: few
CDR3 length: 19
D gene: TRBD2
CDR3 protein: CASSSHGLAGTSSYNEQFF
CDR3 DNA: TGCGCCAGCAGCTCCCATGGACTAGCGGGGACAAGCTCCTACAATGAGCAGTTCTTC

J gene: TRBJ2-2
V gene: TRBV29-1
clone size: -
CDR3 length: 17
D gene: TRBD2
CDR3 protein: CSAGTLGLAGRTGELFF
CDR3 DNA: TGCAGCGCCGGCACCCTAGGACTAGCGGGGAGGACCGGGGAGCTGTTTTTT

J gene: TRBJ2-3
V gene: TRBV5-1
clone size: few
CDR3 length: 13
D gene: TRBD2
CDR3 protein: CASGEGADNTQYF
CDR3 DNA: TGCGCCAGCGGGGAGGGAGCTGACAATACGCAGTATTTT

J gene: TRBJ1-2
V gene: TRBV29-1
clone size: few
CDR3 length: 14
D gene: TRBD1
CDR3 protein: CSVEKWDRENGYTF
CDR3 DNA: TGCAGCGTTGAGAAATGGGACAGAGAGAATGGCTACACCTTC

J gene: TRBJ1-5
V gene: TRBV2
clone size: -
CDR3 length: 16
D gene: TRBD1
CDR3 protein: CASSVRTGYGNQPQHF
CDR3 DNA: TGTGCCAGCAGTGTGCGGACAGGGTACGGCAATCAGCCCCAGCATTTT

J gene: TRBJ2-2
V gene: TRBV7-9
clone size: few
CDR3 length: 18
D gene: TRBD2
CDR3 protein: CASSHPGLAGGNTGELFF
CDR3 DNA: TGTGCCAGCAGCCACCCGGGACTAGCGGGAGGAAACACCGGGGAGCTGTTTTTT

J gene: TRBJ1-5
V gene: TRBV5-1
clone size: -
CDR3 length: 16
D gene: TRBD1
CDR3 protein: CASSPLTGEVNQPQHF
CDR3 DNA: TGCGCCAGCAGCCCGCTTACAGGGGAGGTCAATCAGCCCCAGCATTTT

J gene: TRBJ2-1
V gene: TRBV29-1
clone size: -
CDR3 length: 15
D gene: TRBD2
CDR3 protein: CSVGTGGRSYNEQFF
CDR3 DNA: TGCAGCGTTGGGACGGGAGGAAGATCCTACAATGAGCAGTTCTTC

J gene: TRBJ1-1
V gene: TRBV15
clone size: -
CDR3 length: 14
D gene: TRBD1
CDR3 protein: CATSRGQGRTEAFF
CDR3 DNA: TGTGCCACCAGCAGGGGACAGGGGAGGACTGAAGCTTTCTTT

J gene: TRBJ1-4
V gene: TRBV30
clone size: few
CDR3 length: 12
D gene: TRBD1
CDR3 protein: CAWRQGDEKLFF
CDR3 DNA: TGTGCCTGGAGGCAGGGGGATGAAAAACTGTTTTTT

J gene: TRBJ1-2
V gene: TRBV28
clone size: -
CDR3 length: 14
D gene: -
CDR3 protein: CASSWGGGTNGYTF
CDR3 DNA: TGTGCCAGCAGCTGGGGAGGGGGGACGAATGGCTACACCTTC

J gene: TRBJ2-2
V gene: TRBV28
clone size: few
CDR3 length: 13
D gene: -
CDR3 protein: CASSFKNTGELFF
CDR3 DNA: TGTGCCAGCAGTTTCAAGAACACCGGGGAGCTGTTTTTT

J gene: TRBJ2-5
V gene: TRBV5-1
clone size: -
CDR3 length: 12
D gene: -
CDR3 protein: CASSAGEETQYF
CDR3 DNA: TGCGCCAGCAGCGCGGGCGAAGAGACCCAGTACTTC